A selection of T cell receptor beta chains follows, all from one sample in a study of blood T cell repertoires in COVID-19. The method was immunoSEQ multiplex PCR; TCRdb's version includes in-frame clones alone and lacks a portion of them. The table lists tens of thousands of clones, about 90% of them singletons. Sequenced sample: peripheral blood. The source of these receptors is a woman aged 50 to 65 in a cohort sampled during active COVID-19. CDR3s include the opening cysteine and the closing phenylalanine or tryptophan. Each record gives: CDR3 protein, D gene, V gene, J gene, CDR3 length. D genes are given only for firm matches.

CASRLAGDTYEQYF	TRBD2	TRBV2	TRBJ2-7	14
CASSPRGSGSRQYF	TRBD2	TRBV7-6	TRBJ2-3	14
CASSGSSNQPQHF	NA	TRBV2	TRBJ1-5	13
CASSLRDTYNSPLHF	NA	TRBV3-1/TRBV3-2	TRBJ1-6	15
CASSLSDRDTDTQYF	NA	TRBV7-9	TRBJ2-3	15
CAITSGDTQYF	TRBD2	TRBV10-3	TRBJ2-3	11
CASSPSGEGYNEQFF	TRBD2	TRBV7-2	TRBJ2-1	15
CASSLSRGLAGAPGAQGQYF	TRBD2	TRBV13	TRBJ2-7	20
CASSSMATGASGQPQHF	TRBD1	TRBV7-9	TRBJ1-5	17
CASSLAQINTEAFF	NA	TRBV11-2	TRBJ1-1	14
CASGRTGGQETQYF	TRBD2	TRBV2	TRBJ2-5	14
CASSYSAGGAETDTQYF	TRBD2	TRBV6-2/TRBV6-3	TRBJ2-3	17
CASSLGQVNTEAFF	NA	TRBV11-1	TRBJ1-1	14